The 27 T cell receptor beta chains below come from one sample, sequenced in a study of T cell clonality in common variable immunodeficiency. General study findings and limits: In common variable immunodeficiency, TCR beta chains reportedly carried fewer deletions and N-nucleotide insertions.

Clones were read by immunoSEQ multiplex PCR, and TCRdb kept only the in-frame ones, dropping some. Recorded here are tens of thousands of clones, none singletons. These TCRs' antigens remain unknown. Sequenced material: peripheral blood mononuclear cells. The receptors were sampled from a human donor with common variable immunodeficiency.

By share, this clone ranks as medium-sized. With the read ending 3 residues before the CDR3 end, the germline J gene is used to fill in that end. The chain uses TRBV18 and TRBJ1-2; the match to TRBD1 covers 7 bases. Per the germline V gene, CDR1 is KGHSH and CDR2 is LQKENI. The CDR3 is made up of 12 amino acids. The CDR3 spells CASSTSQGGYTF. The covered CDR3 bases are TGTGCCAGCTCAACTTCACAGGGGGGC.

This clone was recorded at least ten times. The missing CDR3 end, 3 residues past where the read stops, is filled in from the germline J gene. This rearrangement joins TRBV28 to TRBJ1-5; D remains unclear. V shed 3 bases and J shed 5 bases, with 8 bases lying between them. The CDR3 loop spans 13 amino acids. Germline V gene lookup returns CDR1 MDHEN and CDR2 SYDVKM. Incomplete CDR3 DNA: TGTGCCAGCAGTTTTCAGGTTGATCAGCCC. This codes for CASSFQVDQP. From start to end, the CDR3 is CASSFQVDQPQHF.

This clone appeared many times. The CDR3 end falls 3 residues outside the read, so it is completed with the germline J gene. The J gene is TRBJ1-2, the V gene TRBV7-2; a weak D match, TRBD1 (5 bases). This CDR3 spans 13 amino acids. Germline CDR1 reads SGHTA; CDR2 reads FQGNSA. Trimming removed 3 bases from V and 7 bases from J, with 12 bases in between. CDR3 bases read: TGTGCCAGCAGCTTCGGGGGGAGGGGTGGC. Protein sequence: CASSFGGRGG. The full CDR3 is CASSFGGRGGYTF.

Only a few counts were recorded for this clone. The read comes to an end 3 residues before the CDR3 does, leaving the germline J gene to fill in the end. The chain combines TRBV6-1 with TRBJ1-2, with 10 positions matching TRBD1. This CDR3 has 15 amino acids. V shed 2 bases, J shed 5 bases, and the junction held 5 bases outside the gene matches. The V gene's germline CDR1 is MNHNS and CDR2 SASEGT. The covered CDR3 bases are TGTGCCAGCAGTGAAAGGGTGGGACAGGGGTATGGC. It codes for CASSERVGQGYG. The full CDR3 is CASSERVGQGYGYTF.

This clone was observed at least ten times. Read coverage stops 3 residues before the CDR3 terminus; the germline J gene supplies the remainder. The chain couples TRBV4-1 to TRBJ2-5; 7 nucleotides agree with TRBD2. This CDR3 is 15 amino acids long. Germline assignment: CDR1 MGHRA and CDR2 YSYEKL. CDR3 DNA, as far as it was read: TGCGCCAGCAGCCAAGATCGTAGGGCTAGCGGCACC. Translating it yields CASSQDRRASGT. The entire CDR3 protein is CASSQDRRASGTQYF.

This clone was counted at least ten times. The read stops 3 residues short of the end of the CDR3; the missing end is completed from the germline J gene. This chain connects TRBV2 to TRBJ2-1; 9 bases line up with TRBD1. The ends lost 11 bases at V and 2 bases at J; junction bases unmatched: 4. The CDR3 runs 13 residues. Per germline, CDR1 SNHLY and CDR2 FYNNEI. The CDR3 spells CADRDRAYNEQFF. The sequenced CDR3 bases are TGTGCCGACCGGGACAGGGCCTACAATGAG.

The table lists this clone with many counts. The read gets to within 3 residues of the CDR3 end, and the germline J gene fills in the rest. The chain has TRBV2 and TRBJ2-3; 9 bases map to TRBD2. Germline CDR1 reads SNHLY; CDR2 reads FYNNEI. The CDR3 length is 15 residues. V was pared by 7 bases and J by 2 bases, with 7 bases of the junction left unmatched. CDR3 bases read: TGTGCCAGCACCACAGCGGGGGGTGCCACAGATACG. Translating gives CASTTAGGATDT. From start to end, the CDR3 is CASTTAGGATDTQYF.

The part of the CDR3 DNA that was read is TGCAGTGCTCTAAGACAGGCCCGCAATCAGCCC. It yields the protein CSALRQARNQP. In full, the CDR3 reads CSALRQARNQPQHF. The rearrangement uses TRBV20-1 and TRBJ1-5; D is possibly TRBD1 (6 bases). The read terminates 3 residues ahead of where the CDR3 ends, so the germline J gene completes it. Looked up from germline, CDR1 is DFQATT and CDR2 is SNEGSKA (reference sequence). The V end was cut by 5 bases, the J end by 2 bases, with 13 bases between. CDR3 size: 14 residues.

In its sample, this clone was seen many times. The read is 3 residues too short to cover the CDR3 end, so that end is filled in from the germline J gene. The chain carries TRBV7-2 and TRBJ2-1; no firm D call. Trimming stripped 5 bases from V and 9 bases from J, with 11 bases between. CDR1 is SGHTA and CDR2 is FQGNSA in the germline V gene. This CDR3 has 12 residues. The CDR3 sequence: CASSLPAVEQFF. The covered CDR3 bases are TGTGCCAGCAGCCTCCCGGCGGTTGAG.

Many counts were recorded for this clone. The read finishes 3 residues shy of the CDR3 end, and the germline J gene is used to complete it. This chain uses TRBV4-2 with TRBJ2-1, with D possibly being TRBD2 (6 bases). The germline CDR1 and CDR2 sequences are LGHNA and YNFKEQ. The CDR3 totals 16 residues. V was pared by 0 bases and J by 4 bases, with 13 bases between. CDR3 DNA (partial): TGTGCCAGCAGCCAAGAACCGGGACTTGGTTACAATGAG. This encodes CASSQEPGLGYNE. In full, the CDR3 reads CASSQEPGLGYNEQFF.

This clone was seen at least ten times. The CDR3 end falls 3 residues outside the read, so it is completed with the germline J gene. V and J are TRBV5-1 and TRBJ1-1, with TRBD1 matching 8 bases. Germline-derived CDR1 and CDR2 are SGHRS and YFSETQ. The CDR3 contains 15 residues. The V segment lost 4 bases and the J segment 6 bases; nucleotides outside the gene matches: 11. The CDR3: CASSNTDRAGAEAFF. The CDR3 DNA, read in part, is TGCGCCAGCAGCAACACGGACAGGGCGGGGGCTGAA.

This clone was seen ten or more times. The CDR3 end falls 3 residues outside the read, so it is completed with the germline J gene. The chain links TRBV5-1 to TRBJ2-2; 7 bases are a match to TRBD2. Germline trimming cut 4 bases from V and 6 bases from J; bases unmatched to any gene: 9. The V gene's germline CDR1 is SGHRS and CDR2 YFSETQ. The CDR3 covers 15 residues. The part of the CDR3 DNA that was read is TGCGCCAGCAGCAGAGACCCAGCGGGGTCCGGGGAG. Protein sequence: CASSRDPAGSGE. The entire CDR3 protein is CASSRDPAGSGELFF.

This clone was counted at least ten times. Read sequence stops 3 residues before the CDR3 end, and the germline J gene provides the missing end. V usage is TRBV19 and J usage is TRBJ2-5; perhaps TRBD1 as D (6 bases). CDR1 and CDR2 (germline): LNHDA, SQIVND (reference sequence). V lost 4 bases to trimming and J lost 5 bases, with 14 bases between them. The CDR3 is 14 amino acids. The part of the CDR3 DNA that was read is TGTGCCAGTAGTAGCATGGCAGGGGTGGAGACC. Its protein is CASSSMAGVET. The whole CDR3 sequence is CASSSMAGVETQYF.

This clone has ten or more counts. The read stops 3 residues short of the end of the CDR3; the missing end is completed from the germline J gene. The chain employs TRBV29-1 and TRBJ1-2; 7 bases match TRBD1. The CDR3 is 13 residues long. Looked up from germline, CDR1 is SQVTM and CDR2 is ANQGSEA. Trimming removed 5 bases from V and 4 bases from J; junction bases left unmatched: 7. The sequenced CDR3 bases are TGCAGCGTTTCGACAGGGATGAGCTATGGC. Its translation: CSVSTGMSYG. The whole CDR3 region reads CSVSTGMSYGYTF.

This clone was found many times. The CDR3 end falls 3 residues outside the read, so it is completed with the germline J gene. The genes are TRBV20-1 and TRBJ2-3; 7 nucleotides align to TRBD1. Per the germline V gene, CDR1 is DFQATT and CDR2 is SNEGSKA (reference sequence). This CDR3 is built from 15 residues. V was clipped by 6 bases and J by 5 bases; unmatched bases: 14. CDR3 protein: CSAPRGGRFKDTQYF. Incomplete CDR3 DNA: TGCAGTGCCCCGAGAGGGGGCCGATTCAAAGATACG.

In its sample, this clone was seen many times. The missing CDR3 end, 3 residues past where the read stops, is filled in from the germline J gene. The chain couples TRBV5-1 to TRBJ1-6; D uncertain. The CDR3 sequence is 14 residues long. Germline V CDR1 and CDR2: SGHRS, YFSETQ. V was pared by 0 bases and J by 6 bases, with 7 bases between. The covered CDR3 bases are TGCGCCAGCAGCTTGGGTCAATCTAATTCACCC. It yields the protein CASSLGQSNSP. The complete CDR3 sequence is CASSLGQSNSPLHF.

Many counts were recorded for this clone. The CDR3 goes on 3 residues after the read ends, and that part is filled in from the germline J gene. The chain links TRBV7-9 to TRBJ1-1; D is possibly TRBD1 (6 bases). Germline assignment: CDR1 SEHNR and CDR2 FQNEAQ (reference sequence). CDR3 length: 14 residues. Trimming shortened V by 2 bases and J by 1 base, and 8 bases separated the two germline ends. The sequenced CDR3 bases are TGTGCCAGCAGCTTACAGGGGAAGAACACTGAA. It specifies CASSLQGKNTE. The entire CDR3 sequence reads CASSLQGKNTEAFF.

This clone has a handful of counts. Germline and junction disagree at one end, which may indicate a read error. The read ends 3 residues early relative to the CDR3; the germline J gene fills the gap. V usage is TRBV2 and J usage is TRBJ1-5, with TRBD1 matching over 9 bases. Per germline, CDR1 SNHLY and CDR2 FYNNEI. This CDR3 is built from 18 residues. Partial CDR3 DNA: TGTGCCAGCAGAGATGGACAGGGGTCTTGGGATAGCAAGCAGCCC. Its translation is CASRDGQGSWDSKQP. The full CDR3 is CASRDGQGSWDSKQPQHF.

This clone was detected ten times or more. The read terminates 3 residues before the CDR3 end, so the remaining end is supplied by the germline J gene. This chain uses TRBV18 with TRBJ2-5; tentatively, D is TRBD2 (6 bases). The CDR3 spans 14 residues. The germline V gene encodes CDR1 KGHSH and CDR2 LQKENI. V was clipped by 2 bases and J by 4 bases, with 11 bases between them. The CDR3 loop reads CASSPLQGGETQYF. The DNA read from the CDR3 is TGTGCCAGCTCACCATTGCAGGGAGGAGAGACC.

Ten or more counts support this clone. The CDR3 extends 3 residues past the end of the read, so its final part is completed from the germline J gene. The V and J genes are TRBV19 and TRBJ1-1; TRBD1 aligns across 9 bases. Germline CDR1 is LNHDA and CDR2 is SQIVND (reference sequence). V dropped 4 bases and J dropped 5; count of bases not matched to a gene: 5. This CDR3 contains 14 residues. The part of the CDR3 DNA that was read is TGTGCCAGTAGTAGTCGGGACAGGGAGACTGAA. It translates to CASSSRDRETE. The entire CDR3 is CASSSRDRETEAFF.

This clone was observed at least ten times. Read data end 3 residues before the CDR3 end; the end is taken from the germline J gene. V is TRBV2 and J is TRBJ1-2; perhaps TRBD1 as D (6 bases). CDR1 is SNHLY, CDR2 FYNNEI, per germline. This CDR3 is built from 13 residues. The CDR3 sequence: CASSGVPGEGYTF. The part of the CDR3 DNA that was read is TGTGCCAGCAGTGGGGTCCCAGGGGAAGGC.

Ten or more counts support this clone. The read halts 3 residues ahead of the CDR3 end, with the missing end drawn from the germline J gene. The chain employs TRBV20-1 and TRBJ2-7, with TRBD2 identical over 12 bases. The CDR3 length is 13 residues. CDR1 and CDR2 (germline): DFQATT, SNEGSKA (reference sequence). V dropped 6 bases and J dropped 2; count of bases not matched to a gene: 2. The CDR3 bases that were read are TGCAGTGCCCGGACTAGCGGGGCCTACGAG. Amino acids: CSARTSGAYE. The full-length CDR3 reads as CSARTSGAYEQYF.

This clone was recorded many times. The CDR3 goes on 3 residues after the read ends, and that part is filled in from the germline J gene. The genes are TRBV2 and TRBJ2-7; D remains unclear. The CDR3 has 15 amino acids. The ends were cut back, 4 bases at V and 3 bases at J, with 16 bases in the middle. In germline, CDR1 is SNHLY, CDR2 FYNNEI. Incomplete CDR3 DNA: TGTGCCAGCAGTGCCGGCTATAGTCGACACTACGAG. It specifies CASSAGYSRHYE. The entire CDR3 is CASSAGYSRHYEQYF.

In its sample, this clone was seen many times. The read ends 3 residues before the CDR3 terminus; that terminus is restored from the germline J gene. This chain uses TRBV11-2 with TRBJ2-4; D remains ambiguous. The CDR3 has 14 residues. CDR1 and CDR2 from the germline V gene are SGHAT and FQNNGV. V was clipped by 7 bases and J by 0 bases, with 10 bases between them. Partial CDR3 DNA: TGTGCCAGCACCGCGACTGTAGCCAAAAACATT. This encodes CASTATVAKNI. The full CDR3 protein is CASTATVAKNIQYF.

This clone was recorded at least ten times. The read is 3 residues too short to cover the CDR3 end, so that end is filled in from the germline J gene. The chain is built from TRBV19 and TRBJ1-5; 9 bases map to TRBD1. Unmatched junction bases numbered 9, after V lost 3 bases and J lost 6 bases. The CDR3 totals 16 residues. Germline-derived CDR1 and CDR2 are LNHDA and SQIVND (reference sequence). CDR3 sequence: CASSILGQGYSQPQHF. CDR3 DNA (partial): TGTGCCAGTAGTATCCTGGGACAGGGTTATAGTCAGCCC. Full variable domain (remainder filled in from reference TRBV19 and TRBJ1-5): DGGITQSPKYLFRKEGQNVTLSCEQNLNHDAMYWYRQDPGQGLRLIYYSQIVNDFQKGDIAEGYSVSREKKESFPLTVTSAQKNPTAFYLCASSILGQGYSQPQHFGDGTRLSIL.

This clone showed up many times. The sequenced fragment ends 3 residues before the CDR3 boundary, so the rest is inferred from the germline J gene. The chain carries TRBV7-6 and TRBJ1-5; D uncertain. CDR3 length: 12 amino acids. The germline V gene encodes CDR1 SGHVS and CDR2 FNYEAQ. V lost 2 bases and J lost 7, with 6 bases in between. The CDR3 protein is CASSLWRQPQHF. CDR3 bases read: TGTGCCAGCAGCTTATGGCGGCAGCCC.

This clone is labeled as medium-sized (0.01 to 0.1%). The DNA ends 3 residues before the CDR3 does, and the rest of the CDR3 is filled in from the germline J gene. The chain combines TRBV6-2 or TRBV6-3 with TRBJ1-5; 10 positions agree with TRBD1. CDR1 and CDR2 (germline): MNHEY, SVGEGT. The junction had 6 bases not matched to a gene; V was cut back by 5 bases and J by 5 bases. The CDR3 spans 15 residues. CDR3 residues: CASSPDRGRHQPQHF. CDR3 DNA, as far as it was read: TGTGCCAGCAGTCCAGACAGGGGGCGGCATCAGCCC.